The rows below give T cell receptor beta chains drawn from one sample of a study of cytomegalovirus exposure and HLA in healthy donors. Repertoires were generated with immunoSEQ multiplex PCR, while TCRdb's copy carries only in-frame clones and drops some. Seen here are under 75,000 clones, roughly 89% observed once, and the top ten hold 2%. Sequencing was carried out using PBMCs. The receptors originated from a woman aged 25 to 39 in good health and CMV-seronegative. Both conserved end residues are part of each CDR3. The D gene is left open where the match is weak. Expanded clones are given a class, and other clones once, few, many or no size at all.

-,13,TRBJ1-1,TRBD1,TRBV7-7,TGTGCTAGCAGCCAAAACAGGGGCGCTGAAGCTTTCTTT,CASSQNRGAEAFF
-,16,TRBJ1-6,TRBD1,TRBV6-1,TGTGCCAGCAGTGAAGGGGGACAGGGGGAGGCTTCACCCCTCCACTTT,CASSEGGQGEASPLHF
-,14,TRBJ2-7,TRBD1,TRBV7-8,TGTGCCAGCGGTACCGGGACAGGGGTAAACGAGCAGTACTTC,CASGTGTGVNEQYF
-,14,TRBJ2-5,-,TRBV5-1,TGCGCCAGCAGCTTGGTTCAGGGAGGCGAGACCCAGTACTTC,CASSLVQGGETQYF
-,15,TRBJ1-3,TRBD1,TRBV11-3,TGTGCCAGCAGCTGGACAGGCCAAACTGGAAACACCATATATTTT,CASSWTGQTGNTIYF
-,12,TRBJ1-4,-,TRBV30,TGTGCCTCCGACAGGTCTAATGAAAAACTGTTTTTT,CASDRSNEKLFF
-,15,TRBJ2-7,TRBD2,TRBV5-4,TGTGCCAGCAGCTCCGGGACTAGCGGGAGGGACGAGCAGTACTTC,CASSSGTSGRDEQYF
-,14,TRBJ1-1,TRBD1,TRBV2,TGTGCCAGCACCCAAGGACAGGGAAACACTGAAGCTTTCTTT,CASTQGQGNTEAFF
-,17,TRBJ1-2,TRBD1,TRBV9,TGTGCCAGCAGCGTAGAGCCAGGACAGGGCCTATTCTATGGCTACACCTTC,CASSVEPGQGLFYGYTF
-,13,TRBJ1-1,TRBD1,TRBV5-4,TGTGCCAGCAGCCGGGGACAGGGGGACGGAGCTTTCTTT,CASSRGQGDGAFF
-,13,TRBJ1-1,TRBD1,TRBV18,TGTGCCAGCTCACCAGGGACAGGGGGTGAAGCTTTCTTT,CASSPGTGGEAFF
-,13,TRBJ1-1,-,TRBV19,TGTGCCAGTAGCTCTACAGCGAACACTGAAGCTTTCTTT,CASSSTANTEAFF
-,15,TRBJ2-5,-,TRBV18,TGTGCCAGCTCACAGGGAGGCGGGGGCCGGGAGACCCAGTACTTC,CASSQGGGGRETQYF
once,15,TRBJ2-4,-,TRBV4-1,TGCGCCAGCAGCCCCTGGCAGGGCAATCAGAACATTCAGTACTTC,CASSPWQGNQNIQYF
-,14,TRBJ2-3,-,TRBV7-2,TGTGCCAGCAGCGTTCATTCTAGCAGTGATACGCAGTATTTT,CASSVHSSSDTQYF
-,12,TRBJ2-7,-,TRBV28,TGTGCCACCTTTTTCCAGGGTTACGAGCAGTACTTC,CATFFQGYEQYF
-,14,TRBJ2-5,TRBD2,TRBV6-5,TGTGCCAGCACCCGGGCGGGAGGGGGTGGGGAGCAGTACTTC,CASTRAGGGGEQYF
-,14,TRBJ1-4,-,TRBV13,TGTGCCAGCAGCTTGGACGGGGGGGATGAAAAACTGTTTTTT,CASSLDGGDEKLFF
-,15,TRBJ2-2,-,TRBV30,TGTGCCTGGAGCCCCCCAAAGCGGAACACCGGGGAGCTGTTTTTT,CAWSPPKRNTGELFF
-,15,TRBJ2-7,TRBD2,TRBV9,TGTGCCAGCAGCGTAGAGAGCGGGAGCTCCTACGAGCAGTACTTC,CASSVESGSSYEQYF
-,21,TRBJ2-7,-,TRBV21-1,TGTGCCAGCAGCAAAGATAACAGGCGGCCGCGCTTGGACCTTTTCTCCTACGAGCAGTACTTC,CASSKDNRRPRLDLFSYEQYF
-,14,TRBJ1-5,-,TRBV18,TGTGCCAGCTCGAACGGGGAAAGCAATCAGCCCCAGCATTTT,CASSNGESNQPQHF
-,16,TRBJ2-5,TRBD2,TRBV19,TGTGCCAGTAGTATCGGGACTAGCGGGAGCCAAGAGACCCAGTACTTC,CASSIGTSGSQETQYF
-,14,TRBJ1-1,-,TRBV5-1,TGCGCCAGCAGCTTGGTACAGACCAACACTGAAGCTTTCTTT,CASSLVQTNTEAFF
-,14,TRBJ2-7,TRBD1,TRBV5-8,TGTGCCAGCAGCTACCGACAGGGGGCCTACGAGCAGTACTTC,CASSYRQGAYEQYF
-,17,TRBJ2-3,TRBD2,TRBV5-4,TGTGCCAGCAGCTCGGGGACTAGCGGGCGACGCACAGATACGCAGTATTTT,CASSSGTSGRRTDTQYF
-,14,TRBJ1-5,TRBD1,TRBV2,TGTGCCAGCAGTGATGTATACAGGGGCCAGCCCCAGCATTTT,CASSDVYRGQPQHF
-,13,TRBJ1-6,-,TRBV15,TGTGCCACCAGCAGAGATCGGGATTCACCCCTCCACTTT,CATSRDRDSPLHF
few,13,TRBJ1-5,-,TRBV10-3,TGTGCCAGCCAGACGACAGATAATCAGCCCCAGCATTTT,CASQTTDNQPQHF
-,15,TRBJ2-1,TRBD1,TRBV5-4,TGTGCCAGCAGCATCGACAGGGGGCTCTACAATGAGCAGTTCTTC,CASSIDRGLYNEQFF
-,15,TRBJ2-2,TRBD1,TRBV19,TGTGCCAGTAGTACGACAGGGGGTAACACCGGGGAGCTGTTTTTT,CASSTTGGNTGELFF
-,11,TRBJ1-4,-,TRBV29-1,TGCAGCGCTGAAGCCGGTGGAAAACTGTTTTTT,CSAEAGGKLFF
-,15,TRBJ2-7,TRBD2,TRBV6-1,TGTGCCAGCAGTGAACAAAGCGGGAGCTCCTACGAGCAGTACTTC,CASSEQSGSSYEQYF
-,13,TRBJ1-5,-,TRBV6-1,TGTGCCAGCAGTCAGGGTTACAATCAGCCCCAGCATTTT,CASSQGYNQPQHF
-,13,TRBJ2-7,TRBD2,TRBV7-2,TGTGCCAGCAGCCTAGCGGGAGTGATCGAGCAGTACTTC,CASSLAGVIEQYF
-,16,TRBJ1-3,-,TRBV18,TGTGCCAGCTCACCCGCGGTCGGGACTTTGGGAAACACCATATATTTT,CASSPAVGTLGNTIYF
-,15,TRBJ1-5,TRBD1,TRBV9,TGTGCCAGCAGCGTATCTCAGGGGGCCGGTCAGCCCCAGCATTTT,CASSVSQGAGQPQHF
-,18,TRBJ1-4,TRBD1,TRBV4-2,TGTGCCAGCAGCCAAGATATAGGGGGGCGGGACAGGGGAGAAAAACTGTTTTTT,CASSQDIGGRDRGEKLFF
-,14,TRBJ1-1,-,TRBV5-1,TGCGCCAGCAGCTTGGGGCTCATGAACACTGAAGCTTTCTTT,CASSLGLMNTEAFF
-,15,TRBJ1-2,TRBD1,TRBV27,TGTGCCAGCAGTTCCCGGGACAGGGAGGACTATGGCTACACCTTC,CASSSRDREDYGYTF
-,15,TRBJ2-2,TRBD2,TRBV19,TGTGCCAGTAGTACGGGTAGCGGGAGGTCCGGGGAGCTGTTTTTT,CASSTGSGRSGELFF